This T cell receptor (beta chain) derives from a study of T cell responses to AZD1222 COVID-19 vaccine (dated by TCRdb to 2020 to 2023). Study-level background: AZD1222 recipients given second doses at about 4 weeks or at about 12 weeks were pooled, since spike-specific TCR depth and breadth were not found to differ between the two schedules. TCR sequencing was performed for about 250 trial participants, of whom approximately 200 were given two doses of AZD1222 and some 26 were given two doses of MenACWY control vaccine. Trial participants were enrolled by age into subgroups of 18-55, 56-69 and 70-plus years, and approximately 150, 30 and 60 TCR-sequenced participants, respectively, were included in these subgroups. Here is what the overall study found, with its caveats: Nearly half of unique spike-specific TCRs reportedly recognized epitopes outside regions mutated in the B.1.351 and B.1.1.7 variants. Most participants were white British and females outnumbered males, and the authors suggested that clonal diversity may have been underestimated. Because no day 14 peak-response samples were available, the repertoires could be characterized only after the peak T cell response. The vaccine-associated CD4 TCRs covered the entire spike protein, and the dominant responses fell in regions 160-218 and 743-854. Conclusions about previously exposed vaccinees were limited because only five to seven AZD1222 recipients were SARS-CoV-2 seropositive at baseline. The 56-69-year group was small, and its depth increase did not reach significance, likely because of low power. After two AZD1222 doses, both the breadth and the depth of spike-specific TCRs were significantly higher than at day 0 and than in MenACWY recipients.

This clone was seen a single time. Its antigen target is currently unknown. Base qualities are missing; no much larger clone stands one base away. This sample's time point label indicates: baseline before first vaccination. The vaccinee samples were drawn from two UK trials, COV001 and COV002, one of which was a single-blind randomized controlled phase 2/3 trial testing AZD1222 (ChAdOx1 nCoV-19) in healthy adults. For TCRbeta chain sequencing, PBMC samples were collected from trial participants at day 0 and at day 28 after the second dose. The CDR3 regions of human TCRbeta chains were subjected to immunosequencing. As for how the authors treated the data: Repertoire TCRs were checked for matches against a reference library of SARS-CoV-2-specific TCRs that had been generated using the MIRA antigen-specificity platform. Breadth was defined as the fraction of unique TCRs that were SARS-CoV-2-associated, and depth was defined as the fraction of total T cells that were SARS-CoV-2-associated. Using the MIRA data, each spike-specific TCR was assigned both to the spike region to which the TCR was reactive and to a CD4 or CD8 class. Log10-transformed breadth and depth values were compared by one-way ANOVA with Sidak's multiple comparisons tests. This immuneACCESS table, as held by TCRdb, lists in-frame sequences with V and J called but not all clones. Of the missing ones, under half trace to an unresolved V gene in checked studies; the others have no known cause. Clonal size and the V and J genes are those of that table, whereas D and trimming came from the DNA. This sample holds roughly 100,000 clones; 91% were observed only once. In total, the top ten clones hold 45% to 55% of the sample.

Sequencing was performed on peripheral blood, taken on day 0 of AZD1222 vaccination. The TCR was taken from an adult in good health.

The bases read TGTGCCAGCAGTTTCGAGGCCGGGGAGAGGAATGAGCAGTTCTTC. It translates to CASSFEAGERNEQFF. Rearrangement joined TRBV6-5 to TRBJ2-1; a tentative D match to TRBD2 spans 5 bases. Looking up the germline V gene yields CDR1 MNHEY and CDR2 SVGAGI. The CDR3 holds 15 amino acids from the cysteine to the phenylalanine. Only the CDR3 DNA is retained, 45 bases long and in frame from the first base. Trimming removed 4 bases from V and 7 bases from J, leaving 17 bases between the germline ends.